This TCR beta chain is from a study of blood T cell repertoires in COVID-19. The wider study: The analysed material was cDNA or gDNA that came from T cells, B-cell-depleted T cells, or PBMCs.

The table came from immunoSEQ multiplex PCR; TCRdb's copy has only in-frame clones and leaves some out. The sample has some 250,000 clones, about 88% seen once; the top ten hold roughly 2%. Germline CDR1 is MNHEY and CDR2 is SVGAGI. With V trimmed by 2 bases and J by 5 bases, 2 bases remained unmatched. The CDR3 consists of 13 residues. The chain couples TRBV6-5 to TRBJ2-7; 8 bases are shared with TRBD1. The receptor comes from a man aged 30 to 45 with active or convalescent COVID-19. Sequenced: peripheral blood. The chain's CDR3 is CASSYGTGDEQYF. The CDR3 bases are TGTGCCAGCAGTTACGGGACAGGTGACGAGCAGTACTTC.